This entry describes one TCR beta chain. Its antigen remains unidentified. Described treatment: oral pan-JAK inhibitor, 5-10 mg twice daily. Peripheral blood and lesional scalp punch biopsies were taken from alopecia areata patients. The data were taken from a study of CD8+ T cells in alopecia areata. The wider study: Treatment comprised oral tofacitinib, 5 to 10 mg twice daily, in treated patients.

Isolated RNA was reverse transcribed into cDNA used as the sequencing template. Sequencing used immunoSEQ multiplex PCR; TCRdb keeps in-frame clones, though not all of them. Among about 180,000 clones listed, 50% to 75% were seen once. The CDR3 has 15 amino acids. Germline V gene data show CDR1 as SGHVS and CDR2 as FNYEAQ. Trimming removed 7 bases from V and 6 bases from J, with 19 bases in between. Overall study findings and caveats: Only a single nonresponder existed, so baseline CD8+ expansion links stay unclear.

This sample comprised CD4+ T cells sorted from blood, obtained at approximately week 60, from a patient treated with tofacitinib. The chain combines TRBV7-6 with TRBJ2-1; tentatively, D is TRBD2 (5 bases). This sequence originates from a human donor with alopecia areata. The CDR3 protein is CASTPGGRPGNEQFF. The CDR3 region has the DNA TGTGCCAGCACCCCTGGCGGGCGTCCGGGCAATGAGCAGTTCTTC.